This T cell receptor (beta chain) stems from a study of blood T cell repertoires in COVID-19 (dated by TCRdb to the early 2020s). About the study as a whole: The collaborator samples originated in the United States, Italy and Spain and spanned the acute and convalescent phases of COVID-19. The material from the prospective study consisted of cDNA or gDNA derived from T cells, B-cell-depleted T cells, or PBMCs. Deeply sampled blood TCRbeta repertoires from subjects exposed to, actively infected with, or recovered from COVID-19 were included in the dataset. The repertoires were released in a freely available public database meant as a resource for research on the immune response to SARS-CoV-2. The samples were drawn from two sources: the first 160 participants of the ongoing ImmuneRACE study, and fewer than 1,500 subjects contributed by 6 global collaborators. Nearly every sample came with metadata listing a de-identified subject ID, COVID-19 status, age in years and sex. HLA class I and class II types, where available, came from metadata supplied by the sample provider rather than from assay-based typing. Study-wide findings and limitations: Clinical and demographic metadata were provided uncurated, with the amount varying by source and participant.

TCRbeta CDR3 regions were amplified from genomic DNA by means of the immunoSEQ Assay, a bias-controlled multiplex PCR. Under the source paper's analysis protocol: Nucleated cell counts per sample were estimated from amplification of reference gene primers within the assay. Sequence reads were collapsed and filtered to measure the absolute abundance of every unique TCRbeta CDR3 rearrangement. For each sample, productive Simpson clonality was calculated by taking the square root of Simpson's diversity index across productive rearrangements. Here the immuneACCESS table is served through TCRdb, limited to in-frame sequences with V and J called. Missing clones are a known gap in these copies; in checked studies unresolved V genes cover under half, and the rest lacks a known reason. V and J calls and clone size are those listed in that table; D and trimming were worked out from the DNA. The sample table holds about 170,000 clones, of which roughly 85% were seen once. Roughly 3% of the sample lies in the top ten.

This clone was detected a few times. The antigen it recognizes is unknown. No much larger clone is present one base from it, and per-base qualities are unavailable. Collaborating institutions collected whole blood in K2EDTA tubes following their own protocols. For TCRbeta analysis, collaborators shipped samples in one of three forms: frozen whole blood, isolated PBMCs, or DNA extracted from either of those sample types. Trimming removed 2 bases from V and 5 bases from J; the gene matches leave 4 bases unexplained. CDR1 and CDR2 are read off the germline V gene as MGHRA and YSYEKL. The CDR3, cysteine through phenylalanine, is 14 amino acids long. Here the CDR3 DNA is all that survives: 42 bases in frame from base 1.

The sample comprised peripheral blood. This sequence uses TRBV4-1 and TRBJ1-1; 8 bases in the middle match TRBD1. The receptor comes from a human donor with acute or convalescent COVID-19. The donor label of this sample is uncertain. The sequenced DNA: TGCGCCAGCAGCCAATTTCAGGGGGCGACTGAAGCTTTCTTT. Its coded protein is CASSQFQGATEAFF.